This T cell receptor (beta chain) was found in a study of Ad26.COV2.S vaccination and SARS-CoV-2 variants. For the study at large: The COV1001 Ad26.COV2.S trial arm included the donor. Study outcomes and limitations: Similar non-spike TCR breadth was observed in recipients of vaccine and of placebo. Reports say spike-specific CD8+ and CD4+ T cell responses covered substantial breadth after vaccination. Breadth and depth estimates from TCRs may understate total T cell responses.

V dropped 0 bases and J dropped 2 bases, with 1 base sitting between them. CDR1 and CDR2 from the germline V gene are LGHNT and FRNRAP. The CDR3 runs 12 residues. The treatment is: some 20 received Ad26.COV2.S at low or high dose, single or two shots; about 5 received placebo; per-sample allocation not given. The samples date from day 63 after the first vaccine or placebo injection. Clones were sequenced by immunoSEQ multiplex PCR, and TCRdb holds only the in-frame ones, with some missing. The sample lists approximately 350,000 clones, about 83% occurring once. A remark on this clone: What it binds is unknown.

The sequence was collected from a person aged 18-60 years who received the Ad26.COV2.S COVID-19 vaccine or a placebo. The rearrangement links TRBV12-5 to TRBJ2-5, with D unresolved. The specimen was peripheral blood, collected in a trial of Ad26.COV2.S vaccine versus placebo. CDR3 residues: CASGLVQETQYF. CDR3 nucleotides: TGTGCTAGTGGTTTGGTACAAGAGACCCAGTACTTC.